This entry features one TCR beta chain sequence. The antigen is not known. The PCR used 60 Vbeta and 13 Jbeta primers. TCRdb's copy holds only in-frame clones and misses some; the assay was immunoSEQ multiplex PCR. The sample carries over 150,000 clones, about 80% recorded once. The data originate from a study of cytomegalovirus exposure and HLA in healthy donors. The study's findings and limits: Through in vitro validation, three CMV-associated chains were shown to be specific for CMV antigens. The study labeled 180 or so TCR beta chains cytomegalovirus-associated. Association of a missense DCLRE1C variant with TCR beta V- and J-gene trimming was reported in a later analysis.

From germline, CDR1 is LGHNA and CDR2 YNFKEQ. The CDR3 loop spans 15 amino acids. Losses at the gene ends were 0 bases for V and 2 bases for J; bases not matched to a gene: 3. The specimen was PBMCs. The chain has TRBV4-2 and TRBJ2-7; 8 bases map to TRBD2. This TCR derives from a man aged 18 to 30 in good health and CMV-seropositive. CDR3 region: CASSQDKLAAYEQYF. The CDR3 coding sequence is TGTGCCAGCAGCCAAGATAAACTAGCGGCCTACGAGCAGTACTTC.